The clone carrying this T cell receptor beta chain was detected once. Its antigen is not identified. The data were taken from a study of PD-1 blockade in mismatch repair-deficient tumors. General observations from the study: Tumor-resident clones, often undetectable pretreatment in blood, expanded then contracted after pembrolizumab.

CDR3 length equals 16 residues. The junction had 9 bases not matched to a gene; V was cut back by 4 bases and J by 7 bases. Germline V CDR1 and CDR2: SNHLY, FYNNEI. Sequencing was performed with immunoSEQ multiplex PCR; in TCRdb, only in-frame clones are kept and a portion is missing. The data show roughly 38,000 clones, roughly 88% seen once. Mismatch repair deficiency was confirmed in all patients, by PCR or immunohistochemistry. A few pembrolizumab responders had their TCRs sequenced. This specimen was PBMCs, taken 38 to 40 weeks after starting pembrolizumab. V gene TRBV2 combines with J gene TRBJ1-6; 8 bases are a match to TRBD1. The source is an adult with mismatch repair-deficient cancer. The CDR3 DNA is TGTGCCAGCAGTGTCGAGCAGGGGGCCCTAAATTCACCCCTCCACTTT. This translates into CASSVEQGALNSPLHF.